The 3 T cell receptor beta chains presented below share a single source sample, sequenced in a study of CXCR3-negative and CXCR3-positive naive CD8 T cells (dated by TCRdb to about 2019). Results and caveats for the whole study, not just this receptor: Compared with CXCR3-negative naive cells, CXCR3-positive naive cells had TRB CDR3s with higher hydrophobicity (lower Kidera factor 4), lower energy, and higher strength and volume indices.

Instrument used: NextSeq 550. The Human TCR Profiling Kit (MiLaboratory) was used to make UMI-labeled 5' RACE TRB cDNA libraries. Each entry corresponds to one CDR3 protein sequence from reads that TCRdb reprocessed, and DNA is not given. This sample's table lists about 84,000 distinct CDR3 sequences. Of the sample, about 0.62% falls within the top ten clones. These receptors' targets are unknown. The sample consisted of naive CXCR3+ CD8+ T cells from blood. The intended sense of this specimen's cell subset or site label: CD45RO-CCR7+CD27+CD95- naive CD8+ T cells expressing CXCR3 (TNR3+). All receptors derive from a human donor in good health. Some clones in this sample may be carry-over from other donors' samples.

The chain is built from TRBV6-6 and TRBJ2-5; without DNA, the TCRdb call of TRBD1 cannot be checked. Germline V gives CDR1 MNHNY, CDR2 SVGAGI (reference sequence). CDR3 size: 14 residues. CDR3 region: CASSYYTGSETQYF.

This rearrangement joins TRBV14 to TRBJ1-1. This CDR3 is 13 amino acids long. The germline gives CDR1 SGHDN, CDR2 FVKESK. The CDR3 loop reads CASSQRSASEAFF.

The chain carries TRBV7-9 and TRBJ2-1. The V gene's germline CDR1 is SEHNR and CDR2 FQNEAQ (reference sequence). The CDR3 contains 14 residues. CDR3 amino acids: CASSFSALMNEQFF.